This T cell receptor (beta chain) comes out of a study of cytomegalovirus exposure and HLA in healthy donors. Primers: 60 Vbeta forward and 13 Jbeta reverse. Produced via immunoSEQ multiplex PCR; TCRdb's table is partial and in-frame only. The sample lists fewer than 100,000 clones, about 70% seen once, with about 1.2% in the top ten. The V end was cut by 3 bases, the J end by 4 bases, with 13 bases between. This CDR3 is built from 14 residues. CDR1 GTSNPN and CDR2 SVGIG come from the germline V gene (reference sequence). The chain employs TRBV30 and TRBJ1-5; D is perhaps TRBD1 (6 bases). The sample consisted of PBMCs. This TCR came from a female donor in good health and CMV-seronegative. The CDR3: CAWSPGVGNQPQHF. CDR3 coding DNA: TGTGCCTGGAGCCCAGGGGTGGGTAATCAGCCCCAGCATTTT.